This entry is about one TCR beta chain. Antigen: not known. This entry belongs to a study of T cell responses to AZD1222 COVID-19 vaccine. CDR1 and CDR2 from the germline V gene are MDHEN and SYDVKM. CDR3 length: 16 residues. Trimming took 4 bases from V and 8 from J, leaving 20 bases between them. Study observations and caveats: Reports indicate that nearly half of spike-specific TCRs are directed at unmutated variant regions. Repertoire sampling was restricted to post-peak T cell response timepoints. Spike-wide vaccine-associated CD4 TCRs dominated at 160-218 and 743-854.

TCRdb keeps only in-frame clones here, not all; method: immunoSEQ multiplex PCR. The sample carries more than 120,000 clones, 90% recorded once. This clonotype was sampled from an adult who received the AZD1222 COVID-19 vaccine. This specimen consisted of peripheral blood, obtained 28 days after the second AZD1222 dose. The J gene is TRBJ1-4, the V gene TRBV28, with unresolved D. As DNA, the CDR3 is TGTGCCAGCAGTTCCGTCCGGGCCCCTCCGCGGGAAAAACTGTTTTTT. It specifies CASSSVRAPPREKLFF.